These 2 T cell receptor beta chains originate from one sample sequenced in a study of blood T cell repertoires in COVID-19. The protocol was immunoSEQ multiplex PCR, while the TCRdb copy is restricted to in-frame clones and leaves out a portion. The table records a few hundred thousand clones, roughly 85% of them present only once. Sequenced material: peripheral blood. The receptors were gathered from a woman younger than 30 with acute or convalescent COVID-19.

With respect to this clone: The identical CDR3 is also encoded by other nucleotide sequences in the sample. The CDR3 loop is CASSLGPGQGNQPQHF. As DNA, the CDR3 is TGCGCCAGCAGCTTGGGTCCGGGACAGGGAAATCAGCCCCAGCATTTT. The chain couples TRBV5-1 to TRBJ1-5, with 9 positions matching TRBD1. V lost 0 bases, J lost 4 bases, and 5 bases stayed unmatched. The CDR3 runs to 16 residues. The V gene's germline CDR1 is SGHRS and CDR2 YFSETQ.

The chain is built from TRBV23-1 and TRBJ2-1; 7 nucleotides match TRBD1. TRBV23-1 carries the ORF label, with uncertain function. Trimming took 0 bases from V and 8 from J; bases not matched to a gene: 10. The CDR3 has 16 residues. CDR3 amino acids: CASSQSRLTGFDEQFF. CDR3 nucleotides: TGCGCCAGCAGTCAATCCCGCCTGACAGGGTTCGATGAGCAGTTCTTC.